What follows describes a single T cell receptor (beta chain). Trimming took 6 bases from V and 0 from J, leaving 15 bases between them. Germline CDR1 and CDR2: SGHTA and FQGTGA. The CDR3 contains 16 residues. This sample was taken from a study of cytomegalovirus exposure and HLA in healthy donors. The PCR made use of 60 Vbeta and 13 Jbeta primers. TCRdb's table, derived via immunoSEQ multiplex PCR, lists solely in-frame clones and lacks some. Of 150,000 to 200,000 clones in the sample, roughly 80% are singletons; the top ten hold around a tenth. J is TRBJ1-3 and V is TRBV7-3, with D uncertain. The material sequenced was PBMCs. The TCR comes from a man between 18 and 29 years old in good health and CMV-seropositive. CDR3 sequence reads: CASSTLEVYSGNTIYF. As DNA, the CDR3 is TGTGCCAGCAGTACCCTTGAAGTCTACTCTGGAAACACCATATATTTT.